Listed below are T cell receptor beta chains from one sample, sequenced in a study of control samples from healthy donors and cancer patients. Only in-frame clones appear in the TCRdb table, and some are missing; sequencing was by immunoSEQ multiplex PCR. The sample records 150,000 to 200,000 clones, around 88% being singletons. The sequencing input was blood. These receptors were obtained from a woman in her twenties or thirties in good health. The conserved cysteine and the conserved F or W are not part of the CDR3 here.

j_gene	v_gene	CDR3aa
TRBJ2-7	TRBV7-2	ASSLPGRSYEQY
TRBJ2-5	TRBV19	ASSPTTGYKQETQY
TRBJ2-1	TRBV7-9	ASSSNYNEQF
TRBJ1-5	TRBV7-6	ASSSSGVSQPQH
TRBJ2-1	TRBV5-4	ASSVPTSGNYNEQF
TRBJ2-3	TRBV10-3	ATQTSGSIGDTQY
TRBJ1-1	TRBV5-5	ASSLAWSDTEAF
TRBJ2-3	TRBV28	ASSLRTGYTDTQY
TRBJ1-5	TRBV19	ASSAVRGNQPQH
TRBJ2-3	TRBV3-1/TRBV3-2	ASSQVGKKREGHGDTQY
TRBJ1-1	TRBV18	ASSPSRTGMNTEAF
TRBJ1-5	TRBV5-1	ASSIGQTGNQPQH
TRBJ1-1	TRBV6-5	ASSNAVEAF
TRBJ2-1	TRBV9	ASKRLAGGSDEQF
TRBJ1-6	TRBV7-8	ASSQRVPASETNSPLH
TRBJ2-3	TRBV5-1	ASSLGGPDTDTQY
TRBJ2-6	TRBV6-1	ASSVPGTELSGANVLT
TRBJ2-5	TRBV9	ASSVDRGEETQY
TRBJ1-2	TRBV18	ASSPQGSPVGYT
TRBJ2-2	TRBV28	ASSLPTRDRGFTGELF
TRBJ2-3	TRBV4-2	ASSQEGASGAYSDTQY
TRBJ1-2	TRBV9	ASSVARDRANYGYT
TRBJ2-3	TRBV11-2	ASSFAGGRTDTQY
TRBJ1-5	TRBV2	ASSPGQGAGQPQH
TRBJ2-1	TRBV29-1	SAQTGGAYNEQF
TRBJ1-5	TRBV6-1	ASSERDLIPPQH
TRBJ2-6	TRBV10-3	AISEGTLTGANVLT
TRBJ1-2	TRBV12-3/TRBV12-4	ASSLHRDYGYT
TRBJ2-1	TRBV7-6	ASSLGPRTGGGIGQF
TRBJ2-2	TRBV28	ASSLGLAGGGELF
TRBJ1-2	TRBV9	ASSGGQGSYGYT
TRBJ1-1	TRBV2	ASNRNTEAF
TRBJ2-5	TRBV2	ASTRDSQETQY
TRBJ2-3	TRBV5-5	ASSLRGGGADTQY
TRBJ1-3	TRBV5-1	ASSLGKQGTGNTIY
TRBJ2-7	TRBV5-6	ASSINDGSYEQY
TRBJ1-2	TRBV9	ASSVVDGYT
TRBJ2-1	TRBV29-1	SAEGPLTSYNEQF
TRBJ2-2	TRBV7-6	ASSTRTGTGSEELF
TRBJ2-3	TRBV18	ASSPPGTGEKNTQY
TRBJ1-2	TRBV29-1	SVDGRNYGYT
TRBJ2-1	TRBV5-1	ASSLVAGGSSYNEQF
TRBJ1-1	TRBV6-5	ASSYAGTGRAF
TRBJ1-1	TRBV12-3/TRBV12-4	ASSLGRAEAF
TRBJ2-1	TRBV6-6	ASSSGLADYNEQF
TRBJ2-1	TRBV24-1	ATSDPGQGKIEQF
TRBJ1-5	TRBV2	ASSVLDRGPQH
TRBJ2-7	TRBV27	ASSPGGSGGFYEQY
TRBJ2-5	TRBV2	ASSRTRDTQETQY
TRBJ1-5	TRBV30	AWSDGNPNQPQH
TRBJ2-2	TRBV5-8	ASSLQGASGELF
TRBJ2-2	TRBV4-1	ASSQAGHPNTGELF
TRBJ2-3	TRBV6-5	ASSDTDTQY
TRBJ1-2	TRBV5-6	ASRTGGRNNNYGYT
TRBJ2-3	TRBV3-1/TRBV3-2	ASSPLATTSTDTQY
TRBJ2-3	TRBV6-5	ASRPGTASTDTQY
TRBJ2-7	TRBV19	ATSYGTSVYEQY
TRBJ2-1	TRBV12-5	ASGLVNYEQF
TRBJ1-5	TRBV24-1	ATSDRVNQPQH